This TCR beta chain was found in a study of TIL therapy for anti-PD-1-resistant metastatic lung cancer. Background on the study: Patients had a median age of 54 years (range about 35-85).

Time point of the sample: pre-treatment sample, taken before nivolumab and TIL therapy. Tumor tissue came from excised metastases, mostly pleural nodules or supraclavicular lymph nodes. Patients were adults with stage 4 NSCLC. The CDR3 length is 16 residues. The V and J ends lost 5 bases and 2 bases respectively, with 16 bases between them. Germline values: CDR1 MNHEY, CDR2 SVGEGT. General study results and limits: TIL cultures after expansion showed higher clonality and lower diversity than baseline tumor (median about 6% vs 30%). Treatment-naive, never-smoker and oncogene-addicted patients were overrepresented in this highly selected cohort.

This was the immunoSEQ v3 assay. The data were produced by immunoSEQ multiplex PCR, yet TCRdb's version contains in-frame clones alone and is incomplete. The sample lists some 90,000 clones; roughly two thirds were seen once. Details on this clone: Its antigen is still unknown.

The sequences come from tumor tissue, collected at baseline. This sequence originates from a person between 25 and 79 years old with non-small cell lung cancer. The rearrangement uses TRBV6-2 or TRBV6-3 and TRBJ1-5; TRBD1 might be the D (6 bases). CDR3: CASSRLGGGGNQPQHF. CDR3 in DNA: TGTGCCAGCAGTCGCCTAGGGGGGGGTGGCAATCAGCCCCAGCATTTT.